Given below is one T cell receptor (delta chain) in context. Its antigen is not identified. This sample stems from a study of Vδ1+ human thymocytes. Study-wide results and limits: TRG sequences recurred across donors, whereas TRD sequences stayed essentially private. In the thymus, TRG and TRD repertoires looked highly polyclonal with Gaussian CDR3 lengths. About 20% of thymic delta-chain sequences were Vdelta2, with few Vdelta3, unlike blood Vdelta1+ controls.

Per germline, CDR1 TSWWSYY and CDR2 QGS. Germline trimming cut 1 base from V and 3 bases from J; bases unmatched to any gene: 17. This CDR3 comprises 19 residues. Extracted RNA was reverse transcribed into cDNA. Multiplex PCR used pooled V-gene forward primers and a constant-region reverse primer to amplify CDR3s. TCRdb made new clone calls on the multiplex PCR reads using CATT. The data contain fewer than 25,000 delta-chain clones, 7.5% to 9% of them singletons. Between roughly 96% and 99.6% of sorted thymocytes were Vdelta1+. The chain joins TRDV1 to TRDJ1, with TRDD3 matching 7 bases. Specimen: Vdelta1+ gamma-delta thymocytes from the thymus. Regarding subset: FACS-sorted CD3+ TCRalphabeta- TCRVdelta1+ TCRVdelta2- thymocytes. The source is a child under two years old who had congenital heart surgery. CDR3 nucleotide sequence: TGTGCTCTTGGGGAACGTCAGTACGACTGGGGATATAAGCCCGATAAACTCATCTTT. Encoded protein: CALGERQYDWGYKPDKLIF.